The 13 T cell receptor beta chains below all came from one sample that was sequenced in a study of blood T cell repertoires in COVID-19. Only in-frame clones appear in the TCRdb table, and some are missing; sequencing was by immunoSEQ multiplex PCR. In the table there are approximately 150,000 clones, roughly 87% of which are singletons. Sequences were obtained from peripheral blood. The receptor set was obtained from a woman in her fifties or sixties with acute or convalescent COVID-19.

The gene calls are TRBV19 and TRBJ1-4, with 8 bases that match TRBD1. This CDR3 has 14 residues. V lost 4 bases to trimming and J lost 5 bases; unmatched junction nucleotides: 3. CDR1 LNHDA and CDR2 SQIVND come from the germline V gene (reference sequence). The CDR3 DNA reads TGTGCCAGTAGTACCCGGACAGGGAATGAAAAACTGTTTTTT. It is translated as CASSTRTGNEKLFF. Drawing the rest from reference TRBV19 and TRBJ1-4, the complete variable domain is DGGITQSPKYLFRKEGQNVTLSCEQNLNHDAMYWYRQDPGQGLRLIYYSQIVNDFQKGDIAEGYSVSREKKESFPLTVTSAQKNPTAFYLCASSTRTGNEKLFFGSGTQLSVL.

The chain couples TRBV5-1 to TRBJ2-5, with 10 bases aligning to TRBD2. V dropped 4 bases and J dropped 5; count of bases not matched to a gene: 5. CDR1 is SGHRS, CDR2 YFSETQ, per germline. This CDR3 is built from 14 residues. CDR3 sequence (DNA): TGCGCCAGCAGCCCAAGCGGGGGGGCGGAGACCCAGTACTTC. As protein: CASSPSGGAETQYF.

J is TRBJ1-4 and V is TRBV5-1; no reliable D call. Germline CDR1 is SGHRS and CDR2 is YFSETQ. V was shortened by 1 base and J by 3 bases, with 7 bases between the two germline ends. This CDR3 is 14 amino acids long. DNA for the CDR3: TGCGCCAGCAGCTTGACAGCCTCTAATGAAAAACTGTTTTTT. As protein: CASSLTASNEKLFF.

The DNA for the CDR3 is TGTGCCATCAGAGGAGGGGGCCTCGGTGCCTACGAGCAGTACTTC. It codes for CAIRGGGLGAYEQYF. The chain has TRBV10-3 and TRBJ2-7; D might be TRBD1 (7 bases). In germline, CDR1 is ENHRY, CDR2 SYGVKD. This CDR3 has 15 residues. V was trimmed by 6 bases and J by 2 bases, leaving 17 bases between them.

The CDR3 reads CAWSVDMNTEAFF. The CDR3 region has the DNA TGTGCCTGGAGTGTGGACATGAACACTGAAGCTTTCTTT. J is TRBJ1-1 and V is TRBV30, with D perhaps TRBD1 (5 bases). Germline CDR1 reads GTSNPN; CDR2 reads SVGIG (reference sequence). The CDR3 sequence is 13 residues long. Trimming cost V 0 bases and J 0 bases, with 5 bases left between them.

The chain is built from TRBV4-2 and TRBJ2-7; 9 nucleotides match TRBD2. The CDR3 is made up of 18 amino acids. The V and J ends lost 0 bases and 1 base, in that order; junction bases with no gene match: 10. Germline V gene data show CDR1 as LGHNA and CDR2 as YNFKEQ. The CDR3 region is CASSQDQEGTSYSYEQYF. DNA for the CDR3: TGTGCCAGCAGCCAAGATCAAGAAGGGACTAGCTATTCCTACGAGCAGTACTTC.

Regarding this clone: This same CDR3 is encoded by further DNA sequences in the sample. This chain connects TRBV7-3 to TRBJ2-3; TRBD1 matches 9 bases. Germline-derived CDR1 and CDR2 are SGHTA and FQGTGA. The CDR3 covers 15 residues. The junction had 5 bases not matched to a gene; V was cut back by 5 bases and J by 2 bases. Written as DNA, the CDR3 is TGTGCCAGCAGCCCGGACAGGGGATTCACAGATACGCAGTATTTT. It yields the protein CASSPDRGFTDTQYF.

The chain recombines TRBV11-2 with TRBJ2-3; no clear D. There are 12 residues in the CDR3. Germline CDR1 is SGHAT and CDR2 is FQNNGV. The ends were cut back, 6 bases at V and 3 bases at J, with 7 bases in the middle. DNA for the CDR3: TGTGCCAGCAGTGGGCCTACAGATACGCAGTATTTT. This gives the protein CASSGPTDTQYF.

The chain has TRBV18 and TRBJ1-1; a weak D match, TRBD1 (6 bases). Germline-derived CDR1 and CDR2 are KGHSH and LQKENI. V lost 3 bases to trimming and J lost 4 bases, with 18 bases between them. The CDR3 is made up of 16 amino acids. The CDR3: CASSPPLRQGITEAFF. The CDR3 region has the DNA TGTGCCAGCTCACCTCCTTTGCGGCAGGGGATCACTGAAGCTTTCTTT.

V gene TRBV24-1 combines with J gene TRBJ1-2; D unclear. Germline CDR1 reads KGHDR; CDR2 reads SFDVKD. This CDR3 region has 14 residues. Trimming stripped 1 base from V and 4 bases from J, with 9 bases between. The CDR3 protein is CATSDFPGTYGYTF. The CDR3, as DNA: TGTGCCACCAGTGATTTCCCGGGAACCTATGGCTACACCTTC.

This chain connects TRBV19 to TRBJ1-5, with 10 bases that match TRBD1. The CDR3 runs to 15 residues. The germline V gene encodes CDR1 LNHDA and CDR2 SQIVND (reference sequence). V trimming: 4 bases; J trimming: 5 bases; junction bases outside the gene matches: 5. The CDR3 nucleotides are TGTGCCAGTAGTACCGGGACAGGGGAAGATCAGCCCCAGCATTTT. The encoded protein is CASSTGTGEDQPQHF.

V usage is TRBV5-4 and J usage is TRBJ2-7; D is ambiguous. Looked up from germline, CDR1 is SGHNT and CDR2 is YYREEE (reference sequence). The CDR3 runs 15 residues. Trimming cost V 2 bases and J 6 bases, with 18 bases left between them. The DNA for the CDR3 is TGTGCCAGCAGCTTCTTTAGTACCTCGGTGGTCGAGCAGTACTTC. It encodes CASSFFSTSVVEQYF.

The rearrangement joins TRBV7-8 to TRBJ2-1; TRBD2 matches at 10 bases. Per germline, CDR1 SGHVS and CDR2 FQNEAQ. The junction had 7 bases not matched to a gene; V was cut back by 7 bases and J by 4 bases. This CDR3 is 15 amino acids long. The CDR3 loop is CASTPTSGHYNEQFF. Here the CDR3 DNA reads TGTGCCAGCACCCCGACTAGCGGGCATTACAATGAGCAGTTCTTC.